These T cell receptor beta chains were read from a single sample in a study of blood T cell repertoires in COVID-19. TCRdb's table, derived via immunoSEQ multiplex PCR, lists solely in-frame clones and lacks some. The data hold about 68,000 clones, with approximately 85% observed a single time. Sample: peripheral blood. The receptors shown here come from a man aged 45-60 years with acute or convalescent COVID-19. The CDR3 runs from the conserved cysteine through the conserved F or W. The order of the fields is clone size, J gene, D gene, CDR3 length, V gene, CDR3 DNA, CDR3 protein. A D gene is named only where the DNA matches it firmly. Size is stated for part of the rows, as once, few or many counts, or as a class when the clone is expanded.

>.|TRBJ2-2|.|14|TRBV7-2
TGTGCCAGCAGCCCGATGCGGAACACCGGGGAGCTGTTTTTT
CASSPMRNTGELFF
>few|TRBJ2-7|TRBD1|13|TRBV29-1
TGCAGCGTTTTACAGGGGATTACCTACGAGCAGTACTTC
CSVLQGITYEQYF
>.|TRBJ1-2|.|14|TRBV5-1
TGCGCCAGCAGCTTGGCAGAACCCGCTGATGGCTACACCTTC
CASSLAEPADGYTF
>.|TRBJ2-7|.|13|TRBV30
TGTGCCTGGAGTGAGGACAGTTTTTACGAGCAGTACTTC
CAWSEDSFYEQYF
>.|TRBJ2-1|TRBD2|13|TRBV7-3
TGTGCCAGCAGCCCAAGCGGGGGCGATGAGCAGTTCTTC
CASSPSGGDEQFF
>once|TRBJ1-6|.|14|TRBV19
TGTGCCAGTAGTTCCGTTACGGGGAATTCACCCCTCCACTTT
CASSSVTGNSPLHF
>.|TRBJ2-3|TRBD2|14|TRBV7-3
TGTGCCAGCAGCATAGCGGGGAGCACAGATACGCAGTATTTT
CASSIAGSTDTQYF
>.|TRBJ2-7|TRBD2|12|TRBV10-2
TGCGCCAGCGCGGGAGGGAACTACGAGCAGTACTTC
CASAGGNYEQYF
>.|TRBJ2-3|.|14|TRBV7-8
TGTGCCAGCAGCACCAGACCTAGCAACGATACGCAGTATTTT
CASSTRPSNDTQYF
>.|TRBJ1-2|.|14|TRBV9
TGTGCCAGCAGCGTAGCTGCCTCGGGGTACGGCTACACCTTC
CASSVAASGYGYTF
>few|TRBJ2-1|TRBD1|14|TRBV27
TGTGCCAGCAGCTACAGGGGGACCTACAATGAGCAGTTCTTC
CASSYRGTYNEQFF
>.|TRBJ1-5|TRBD1|18|TRBV27
TGTGCCAGCAGCGAAGACAGGGGTGGCGGCTATAGCAATCAGCCCCAGCATTTT
CASSEDRGGGYSNQPQHF
>.|TRBJ2-3|.|16|TRBV9
TGTGCCAGCAGCGTAGTGCAGGGAACCCTCAGTGATACGCAGTATTTT
CASSVVQGTLSDTQYF
>.|TRBJ2-5|.|14|TRBV3-1/TRBV3-2
TGTGCCAGCAGCCAAGATTGGGCCCAAGAGACCCAGTACTTC
CASSQDWAQETQYF
>.|TRBJ1-5|.|15|TRBV7-3
TGTGCCAGCAGCTTAATTGGGCCTTATGATCAGCCCCAGCATTTT
CASSLIGPYDQPQHF
>.|TRBJ1-2|.|16|TRBV5-4
TGTGCCAGCAGCCAAGGCAGGGGTAATCTCTACTATGGCTACACCTTC
CASSQGRGNLYYGYTF
>.|TRBJ2-3|.|14|TRBV11-3
TGTGCCAGCAGCTTGAATAGAATCACAGATACGCAGTATTTT
CASSLNRITDTQYF
>.|TRBJ2-3|TRBD2|14|TRBV27
TGTGCCAGCGGGGGGGGAAGGTCATTAGATACGCAGTATTTT
CASGGGRSLDTQYF
>.|TRBJ1-2|TRBD1|12|TRBV6-5
TGTGCCAGCAGGAGGGACAGGGGGCAGATAACCTTC
CASRRDRGQITF
>.|TRBJ1-1|.|14|TRBV6-5
TGTGCCAGCAGCCCCGTGGCAGGTAGCACTGAAGCTTTCTTT
CASSPVAGSTEAFF